A selection of T cell receptor beta chains follows, all from one sample in a study of human T cells and chemical hapten exposure. Using its own MiXCR run on the RACE reads, TCRdb lists one record per CDR3 protein. The data show 150,000 to 200,000 distinct CDR3 sequences, with roughly 15% seen just once and about 1.7% held by the top ten. The sample here was whole blood, taken in connection with sensitization to the hapten diphenylcyclopropenone (DPC). These receptors all stem from a woman between 25 and 40 years old with alopecia areata. Some clones in this sample may be carry-over from other donors' samples. The CDR3 runs from the conserved cysteine through the conserved F or W. A D gene is named only where the DNA matches it firmly. Expanded clones get a size class; other rows say once, few or many, or leave the size out.

J gene,clone size,V gene,CDR3 length,D gene,CDR3 protein,CDR3 DNA
TRBJ1-5,few,TRBV19,15,.,CASRIGVLGNQPQHF,TGTGCCAGTAGAATAGGGGTATTAGGCAATCAGCCCCAGCATTTT
TRBJ1-2,few,TRBV4-1,15,.,CASSQEKVENYGYTF,TGCGCCAGCAGCCAAGAAAAGGTTGAGAACTATGGCTACACCTTC
TRBJ2-2,.,TRBV11-2,16,.,CASSLREAINTGELFF,TGTGCCAGCAGCCTGCGGGAAGCGATAAACACCGGGGAGCTGTTTTTT
TRBJ2-3,many,TRBV4-3,15,TRBD2,CASSLAGAPTDTQYF,TGCGCCAGCAGCCTAGCGGGGGCCCCCACAGATACGCAGTATTTT
TRBJ2-5,many,TRBV19,13,.,CASSIVAEETQYF,TGTGCCAGTAGTATAGTTGCAGAAGAGACCCAGTACTTC
TRBJ1-3,few,TRBV28,12,.,CASRRSGNTIYF,TGTGCCAGCAGGCGCTCTGGAAACACCATATATTTT
TRBJ2-7,many,TRBV11-2,17,TRBD2,CASSSSRTSGGRRRQYF,TGTGCCAGCAGCTCCTCTCGGACTAGCGGGGGCCGCCGGCGGCAGTACTTC
TRBJ2-1,.,TRBV6-5,12,.,CASRGQTYEQFF,TGTGCCAGCAGGGGACAAACTTATGAGCAGTTCTTC
TRBJ1-6,.,TRBV5-1,15,TRBD1,CASSWDSSYNSPLHF,TGCGCCAGCAGCTGGGACAGCTCCTATAATTCACCCCTCCACTTT
TRBJ1-1,few,TRBV7-9,13,.,CASSLMQSAEAFF,TGTGCCAGCAGCTTGATGCAGTCTGCTGAAGCTTTCTTT
TRBJ2-7,.,TRBV9,14,TRBD1,CASSVEGADNEQYF,TGTGCCAGCAGCGTAGAGGGGGCGGACAACGAGCAGTACTTC
TRBJ2-7,.,TRBV4-3,12,.,CASSQDRRRQYF,TGCGCCAGCAGCCAAGATAGGAGGCGGCAGTACTTC
TRBJ2-5,many,TRBV11-2,14,TRBD2,CASSYLAGGETQYF,TGTGCCAGCAGCTACTTAGCGGGGGGTGAGACCCAGTACTTC
TRBJ1-5,.,TRBV10-3,14,TRBD1,CAISRDRASRSQHF,TGTGCCATCAGTCGGGACAGGGCATCACGGTCCCAGCATTTT
TRBJ1-1,.,TRBV29-1,11,.,CSGRENTEAFF,TGCAGCGGAAGGGAGAACACTGAAGCTTTCTTT
TRBJ2-2,many,TRBV19,15,.,CASSIAGRYTGELFF,TGTGCCAGTAGTATTGCCGGGAGATACACCGGGGAGCTGTTTTTT
TRBJ2-7,.,TRBV20-1,15,TRBD1,CSARVPGTAVYEQYF,TGCAGTGCTAGAGTTCCCGGGACAGCAGTCTACGAGCAGTACTTC
TRBJ2-1,few,TRBV11-2,13,TRBD1,CASSLRTGNEQFF,TGTGCCAGCAGCTTACGGACAGGGAATGAGCAGTTCTTC
TRBJ2-3,few,TRBV2,17,TRBD2,CASGAGTSGRAIDTQYF,TGTGCCAGCGGGGCCGGGACTAGCGGGAGGGCCATAGATACGCAGTATTTT
TRBJ1-1,few,TRBV20-1,13,.,CSSVDRGYAEAFF,TGCAGTTCGGTGGACCGGGGTTACGCTGAAGCTTTCTTT
TRBJ1-2,.,TRBV20-1,17,.,CSARGDQMWAANYGYTF,TGCAGTGCTAGAGGGGACCAAATGTGGGCCGCTAACTATGGCTACACCTTC
TRBJ2-1,many,TRBV2,17,TRBD2,CASSESSSGSFGNEQFF,TGTGCCAGCAGTGAATCGTCTAGCGGGAGCTTCGGTAATGAGCAGTTCTTC
TRBJ2-7,.,TRBV20-1,12,TRBD1,CSARKGAGEQYF,TGCAGTGCTAGGAAGGGGGCCGGGGAGCAGTACTTC
TRBJ2-1,.,TRBV7-3,13,.,CASSLYGDNEQFF,TGTGCCAGCAGCCTTTATGGCGACAATGAGCAGTTCTTC
TRBJ2-3,few,TRBV5-6,16,TRBD2,CASSSRLAGTPDTQYF,TGTGCCAGCAGCTCCCGACTAGCGGGAACCCCAGATACGCAGTATTTT
TRBJ2-5,.,TRBV21-1,14,.,CASSNGARGQTQYF,TGTGCCAGCAGCAACGGCGCCAGGGGGCAGACCCAGTACTTC